This T cell receptor beta chain was captured in a study of T-cell memory formation after mild COVID-19 (dated by TCRdb to 2020 to 2022). General notes on the study: TCR sequence clusters from the two donors were found to be largely donor specific. In a couple of donors, T-cell clones that expanded and contracted after mild COVID-19 were tracked by sequencing TCRalpha and TCRbeta repertoires over time. Two young, previously healthy adult volunteers made up the cohort, one male and one female. The paper's findings and limits, for the study overall: The second-wave clones that peaked on day 37 were not confirmed to be SARS-CoV-2 specific. The study included only a couple of mild cases, and larger cohorts that include severe cases with pre-infection samples were judged to be necessary. Clones contracting from day 15 to 85 had balanced CD4/CD8 phenotypes, while a second wave expanding from day 15 to 37 was biased towards CD4+. Some responding clones were detected in pre-infection memory, suggesting pre-existing cross-reactive memory T cells joined the SARS-CoV-2 response. Contracting CD4+ clones turned up mainly in the CM and EM memory subsets, whereas EMRA was where CD8+ clones were enriched.

Ficoll-Paque density gradient centrifugation was used to isolate PBMCs. Including cysteine and phenylalanine, the CDR3 has 13 amino acids. The entry retains the CDR3 DNA only, 39 bases that are in frame from base 1. V drops 6 bases and J drops 9 bases, leaving 15 bases in between. The germline V gene yields MDHEN for CDR1 and SYDVKM for CDR2. Comment on this clonotype: The antigen it recognizes is unknown. No base qualities exist here, and no much larger clone lies one base off it.

Sequencing used an Illumina NovaSeq 6000. cDNA libraries for TCRalpha and TCRbeta were prepared by 5'RACE using constant-segment primers, with sample barcodes and unique molecular identifiers added. RNA was extracted from every sample with Trizol reagent. Library amplification was performed in two PCR steps, and a second sample barcode and Illumina TruSeq adapters were introduced in the second step. Sequencing of libraries was performed on an Illumina NovaSeq with 2 x 150 bp paired-end reads. As for the original processing: The reads were demultiplexed and collapsed into UMI-guided consensus sequences using migec v1.2.7. With mixcr v2.1.11, UMI consensuses were aligned to TRA and TRB V and J templates and assembled into clonotypes. A clonotype was counted as expanded or contracted only when both edgeR and NoisET called the clonotype significant, with the noise models trained on biological replicates. For edgeR calls, the cutoffs were a false discovery rate-adjusted p below 0.01 and a log2 fold-change threshold of 1. As an exploratory analysis of dynamics, max-normalized trajectories of the 1000 most abundant clonotypes were examined with PCA combined with hierarchical clustering. Each responding clone was given a CD4 or CD8 phenotype based on the CD4+ and CD8+ repertoires, which had been sequenced separately. TCRdb cleaned the public reads at Q25 with fastp, built clones with MiXCR and kept in-frame beta chains. Every distinct CDR3 protein forms one entry, paired with its most common genes and DNA. The V and J calls here are based on TCRdb, not the publication. Counted in this sample were some 120,000 distinct CDR3 sequences; 15% to 20% of them appeared once. The ten biggest clones cover approximately 4.7% of the sample.

Sequencing input: PBMCs or a T cell subset sorted from them (not recorded which). The rearrangement joined TRBV28 to TRBJ1-5, with the D gene not clear enough to name. This receptor was identified in a man between 18 and 29 years old who had mild COVID-19 (a few samples of this study predate the infection). The sample titles of this study are shuffled in the database, so cell type and time point are left out; the donor was told from shared clones. CDR3 loop: CASSPLRSRPQHF. The nucleotide sequence reads as follows: TGTGCCAGCAGCCCCCTGCGGTCGAGGCCCCAGCATTTT.